This TCR beta chain was observed in a study of molecular identifiers for immune sequencing clone quantification. TCRdb analysed the PCR reads with MiXCR anew, one entry per CDR3 protein. The table records under 600,000 distinct CDR3 sequences, around 25% of them present only once. CDR3 size: 14 residues. Germline CDR1 is SGHDT and CDR2 is YYEEEE. Trimming pared 5 bases from V and 5 bases from J, leaving 16 bases between. This clonotype came up many times. The rearrangement uses TRBV5-6 and TRBJ2-5, with D tentatively TRBD1 or TRBD2 (5 bases each). The sequencing input was naive CD8+ T cells from blood, with Jurkat cell RNA spiked in. The subset denotes: FACS-sorted CD8+CD4-CCR7+CD45RA+ naive T cells. The receptor was isolated from a human donor in good health. Some libraries in this study had Jurkat cell RNA spiked in. CDR3 region: CASSPGVGVETQYF. CDR3 nucleotide sequence: TGTGCCAGCAGTCCCGGAGTGGGGGTGGAGACCCAGTACTTC.